A single sample gave rise to the 3 T cell receptor beta chains below, sequenced in a study of siplizumab effects on memory and regulatory T cells. Method: immunoSEQ multiplex PCR; TCRdb's copy keeps in-frame clones and lacks some. The table includes 95,000 to 110,000 clones, 93% detected once. The sample consisted of Tregs sorted from blood. The receptors were gathered from a human donor in good health.

The V call is TRBV21-1, the J call TRBJ2-5; TRBD2 is the table's D call, not checked against the DNA. TRBV21-1 is classified as a pseudogene. This CDR3 region has 15 residues. CDR3 DNA sequence: TGTGCCAACACTTATTCCGGGGTTCTTCAAGAGACCCAGTACTTC. It encodes CANTYSGVLQETQYF.

The V and J genes are TRBV5-4 and TRBJ2-7, with 7 bases identical to TRBD2. The junction had 8 bases not matched to a gene; V was cut back by 4 bases and J by 4 bases. CDR1 is SGHNT and CDR2 is YYREEE in the germline V gene (reference sequence). This CDR3 region has 14 residues. The CDR3 sequence is CASSPLSGIYEQYF. The CDR3 DNA reads as TGTGCCAGCAGCCCGCTCAGCGGGATATACGAGCAGTACTTC.

The rearrangement joins TRBV6-1 to TRBJ2-1; 7 bases map to TRBD2. V lost 7 bases, J lost 10 bases, and 10 bases stayed unmatched. The CDR3 runs 13 residues. Germline CDR1 reads MNHNS; CDR2 reads SASEGT. The CDR3 DNA reads as TGTGCCAGCATGATCCTAGCGGCGCAGGAGCAGTTCTTC. It is translated as CASMILAAQEQFF.